The 24 T cell receptor beta chains below all came from one sample that was sequenced in a study of blood T cells in healthy people across ages. Next came a second PCR, run for about 6 to 11 cycles, which used a sample-barcoded 5' primer along with a J-beta primer mix. TCRdb processed the 5' RACE reads anew with MiXCR; each CDR3 protein has one entry. The top ten hold 7.9% of the sample, which has more than 1,400,000 distinct CDR3 sequences, 42% seen once. Specimen: blood. Receptor source: a woman aged 18 to 35 in good health.

V is TRBV4-1 and J is TRBJ1-2, with D possibly being TRBD1 (5 bases). V dropped 4 bases and J dropped 6 bases, with 21 bases sitting between them. From germline, CDR1 is MGHRA and CDR2 YSYEKL. This CDR3 comprises 16 residues. The CDR3 DNA follows: TGCGCCAGCAGCCCCAGGGAGGGGACCTGGGGCGATGGCTACACCTTC. This translates into CASSPREGTWGDGYTF.

DNA for the CDR3: TGCAGTGCCCAGGACAGCCCCTACAATGAGCAGTTCTTC. This sequence encodes CSAQDSPYNEQFF. The J gene is TRBJ2-1, the V gene TRBV20-1; D is perhaps TRBD1 (6 bases). Trimming stripped 6 bases from V and 2 bases from J, with 11 bases between. Germline CDR1 and CDR2: DFQATT and SNEGSKA (reference sequence). CDR3 length equals 13 residues.

There are a few counts of this clonotype. V gene TRBV12-3 or TRBV12-4 combines with J gene TRBJ1-3; a possible D gene is TRBD1 (6 bases). This CDR3 is 16 amino acids long. V was shortened by 1 base and J by 1 base, with 11 bases between the two germline ends. DNA of the CDR3: TGTGCCAGCAGTTTAGGGACAGCTGGATCTGGAAACACCATATATTTT. This encodes CASSLGTAGSGNTIYF.

This clonotype was observed a handful of times. The chain has TRBV5-1 and TRBJ1-1; maybe TRBD1 (6 bases). Germline V lookup: CDR1 SGHRS, CDR2 YFSETQ. V lost 0 bases, J lost 6 bases, and 15 bases lay in between. The CDR3 covers 15 residues. The CDR3 here is CASSLARTATAEAFF. CDR3 coding DNA: TGCGCCAGCAGCTTGGCCCGGACAGCGACCGCTGAAGCTTTCTTT.

The chain is built from TRBV12-3 or TRBV12-4 and TRBJ1-2; D gene ambiguous. This CDR3 is 14 amino acids long. Trimming took 3 bases from V and 0 from J, leaving 8 bases between them. CDR3 sequence (DNA): TGTGCCAGCAGTTTTTCGGTAGCTAACTATGGCTACACCTTC. Translating it yields CASSFSVANYGYTF.

There are a few counts of this clonotype. The V and J genes are TRBV4-1 and TRBJ2-5; no clear D gene. The V gene's germline CDR1 is MGHRA and CDR2 YSYEKL. This CDR3 contains 13 residues. Trimming took 3 bases from V and 4 from J, leaving 9 bases between them. For the CDR3, the DNA is TGCGCCAGCAGCCATCAAAGGACAGAGACCCAGTACTTC. Protein product: CASSHQRTETQYF.

The chain has TRBV4-3 and TRBJ2-3; D gene unclear. Trimming stripped 0 bases from V and 2 bases from J, with 9 bases between. The CDR3 is 15 residues long. Germline values: CDR1 LGHNA, CDR2 YSLEER. The CDR3 is CASSQDYRITDTQYF. The CDR3 DNA reads as TGCGCCAGCAGCCAAGATTACAGAATCACAGATACGCAGTATTTT.

Note on this clonotype: A read error may produce the germline difference seen at one junction end. The gene calls are TRBV5-6 and TRBJ1-6; D unclear. In germline, CDR1 is SGHDT, CDR2 YYEEEE. This CDR3 has 15 residues. This chain's CDR3 is CASSLFALNNSPLHF. The CDR3 nucleotides are TGTGCTAGCAGCTTGTTCGCCCTGAATAATTCACCCCTCCACTTT.

The genes are TRBV4-1 and TRBJ2-2; 14 bases are shared with TRBD2. V lost 3 bases and J lost 4; bases outside the gene matches: 4. This CDR3 has 17 amino acids. CDR1 is MGHRA and CDR2 is YSYEKL in the germline V gene. CDR3 in DNA: TGCGCCAGCAGCCAGGGACTAGCGGGGGTAGCCACCGGGGAGCTGTTTTTT. It codes for CASSQGLAGVATGELFF.

The rearrangement uses TRBV4-1 and TRBJ1-1, with D tentatively TRBD1 (5 bases). This CDR3 has 16 residues. V was pared by 4 bases and J by 11 bases, with 26 bases between. Germline V gives CDR1 MGHRA, CDR2 YSYEKL. CDR3 DNA: TGCGCCAGCAGCCCACAAGGGGTGAGGGGTCGGGTAGACGCTTTCTTT. This codes for CASSPQGVRGRVDAFF.

This clonotype came up once. The rearrangement links TRBV10-3 to TRBJ2-1; TRBD1 agrees at 7 bases. There are 15 residues in the CDR3. With 2 bases clipped from V and 1 base from J, the junction kept 2 bases outside the gene matches. Germline V gene data show CDR1 as ENHRY and CDR2 as SYGVKD. CDR3 in amino acids: CAISEQTGSYNEQFF. CDR3 nucleotide sequence: TGTGCCATCAGTGAGCAGACAGGGTCCTACAATGAGCAGTTCTTC.

This clonotype was observed a handful of times. The genes are TRBV20-1 and TRBJ1-5; the D is unclear. V was trimmed by 7 bases and J by 0 bases, leaving 25 bases between them. The V gene's germline CDR1 is DFQATT and CDR2 SNEGSKA (reference sequence). The CDR3 is 18 amino acids. Here the CDR3 reads CSGFRAAESSYSNQPQHF. For the CDR3, the DNA is TGCAGTGGTTTCCGGGCGGCAGAGTCTTCATATAGCAATCAGCCCCAGCATTTT.

V gene TRBV9 combines with J gene TRBJ2-1; possibly TRBD2 for D (5 bases). CDR1 and CDR2 from the germline V gene are SGDLS and YYNGEE. The V end lost 0 bases, the J end lost 13 bases, and 8 bases lay between the germline ends. The CDR3 length is 11 residues. CDR3 nucleotide sequence: TGTGCCAGCAGCGTAGGGGGAGCTCAGTTCTTC. Its protein is CASSVGGAQFF. The variable domain in full, with the rest retrieved from reference TRBV9 and TRBJ2-1, is DSGVTQTPKHLITATGQRVTLRCSPRSGDLSVYWYQQSLDQGLQFLIQYYNGEERAKGNILERFSAQQFPDLHSELNLSSLELGDSALYFCASSVGGAQFFGPGTRLTVL.

The rearrangement links TRBV28 to TRBJ2-7; D is unresolved. The better agreement between TRBJ2-5 and the DNA end casts doubt on the J call. Germline assignment: CDR1 MDHEN and CDR2 SYDVKM. The CDR3 consists of 12 residues. CDR3 DNA: TGTGCCAGCAGGTTAAATGGGGAGACCCAGTACTTC. Its protein product is CASRLNGETQYF.

The table lists this clonotype with a few counts. The rearrangement joins TRBV7-2 to TRBJ1-6, with TRBD1 as a possible D gene (6 bases). This CDR3 has 15 amino acids. Germline CDR1 SGHTA, CDR2 FQGNSA. The V end lost 2 bases, the J end lost 7 bases, and 12 bases lay between the germline ends. The CDR3 DNA reads TGTGCCAGCAGCTTACTTGGGCAGGGGAATTCACCCCTCCACTTT. It is translated as CASSLLGQGNSPLHF.

The J gene is TRBJ1-6, the V gene TRBV10-3; TRBD1 might be the D (5 bases). Germline V gene data show CDR1 as ENHRY and CDR2 as SYGVKD. This CDR3 is 17 amino acids long. The V end was cut by 0 bases, the J end by 7 bases, with 16 bases between. As DNA, the CDR3 is TGTGCCATCAGTGAGTCGAGACAGTCTGTACTGAATTCACCCCTCCACTTT. Protein sequence: CAISESRQSVLNSPLHF.

This sequence joins TRBV29-1 and TRBJ1-4; D is perhaps TRBD1 (5 bases). Germline loops: CDR1 SQVTM, CDR2 ANQGSEA. This CDR3 contains 16 residues. V was cut by 1 base and J by 3 bases, with 15 bases left in between. This CDR3 reads CSVEGPSGESNEKLFF. The CDR3 DNA is TGCAGCGTTGAAGGTCCCTCGGGGGAATCTAATGAAAAACTGTTTTTT.

This rearrangement joins TRBV4-1 to TRBJ2-1; 9 nucleotides align to TRBD2. The CDR3 loop spans 16 amino acids. V lost 3 bases, J lost 2 bases, and 5 bases stayed unmatched. Germline CDR1 is MGHRA and CDR2 is YSYEKL. CDR3 DNA sequence: TGCGCCAGCAGCCACCTAGCGGGGCTTCCCTACAATGAGCAGTTCTTC. Encoded protein: CASSHLAGLPYNEQFF.

This clonotype was observed a handful of times. This chain joins TRBV7-2 and TRBJ1-4; the D is unclear. V gave up 2 bases and J gave up 5 bases, with 9 bases separating them. Germline CDR1 reads SGHTA; CDR2 reads FQGNSA. The CDR3 is 14 amino acids. The chain's CDR3 is CASSLISQNEKLFF. The CDR3 nucleotides read TGTGCCAGCAGCTTAATCAGCCAGAATGAAAAACTGTTTTTT.

This clonotype turned up a few times. V is TRBV27 and J is TRBJ1-2, with TRBD1 matching 11 bases. V dropped 1 base and J dropped 7; count of bases not matched to a gene: 8. The CDR3 is 16 residues long. The germline V gene has CDR1 MNHEY and CDR2 SMNVEV (reference sequence). The CDR3: CASSLLFGQGASGYTF. The CDR3 bases are TGTGCCAGCAGTTTATTATTCGGACAGGGGGCGAGTGGCTACACCTTC.

This clonotype has just a few counts. V gene TRBV2 combines with J gene TRBJ2-7; D remains ambiguous. Germline CDR1 SNHLY, CDR2 FYNNEI. There are 14 residues in the CDR3. Trimming removed 4 bases from V and 0 bases from J, with 10 bases in between. The CDR3 sequence is CASSVQDGSYEQYF. The CDR3 nucleotides are TGTGCCAGCAGTGTCCAGGACGGCTCCTACGAGCAGTACTTC.

The chain carries TRBV20-1 and TRBJ2-5; 8 nucleotides match TRBD2. The J call may be incorrect, as the DNA end agrees better with TRBJ2-7. CDR3 length: 14 amino acids. Germline V gene sequence: CDR1 DFQATT, CDR2 SNEGSKA (reference sequence). The CDR3 loop reads CSARHLGLVDEQYF. The CDR3 DNA is TGCAGTGCTAGACACCTGGGACTAGTTGACGAGCAGTACTTC.

V usage is TRBV7-9 and J usage is TRBJ1-2; 9 bases match TRBD1. Germline values: CDR1 SEHNR, CDR2 FQNEAQ (reference sequence). The CDR3 has 13 residues. DNA of the CDR3: TGTGTGGGACAGGGTCTGCATATTCCGGGCTACACCTTC. Its translation is CVGQGLHIPGYTF.

Only one count was recorded for this clonotype. The chain combines TRBV12-3 or TRBV12-4 with TRBJ2-5, with D perhaps TRBD2 (7 bases). The V end lost 1 base, the J end lost 1 base, and 22 bases lay between the germline ends. The CDR3 spans 19 residues. CDR3 DNA: TGTGCCAGCAGTTTAGTGAGGGGGTCGGTATTAGCGGGCCAAGAGACCCAGTACTTC. It is translated as CASSLVRGSVLAGQETQYF.